This TCR beta chain came from a study of PD-L1 blockade in urothelial cancer. This table comes from immunoSEQ multiplex PCR, and its TCRdb copy is limited to in-frame clones, with some not included. The top ten clones hold 3.5% to 4.5% of a sample with tens of thousands of clones, about three quarters of them seen once. Time point: pretreatment peripheral blood. V dropped 0 bases and J dropped 5 bases, with 14 bases sitting between them. This CDR3 region has 15 residues. The germline gives CDR1 KGHSH, CDR2 LQKENI. Study-wide findings and caveats: At 3 weeks on treatment, tumor-associated clones expanded more with durable benefit.

With regard to this clone: Its antigen is still unknown.

Sequencing was performed on PBMCs, taken around atezolizumab (anti-PD-L1) treatment. The sequence derives from a man between 65 and 79 years old with urothelial cancer. The chain links TRBV18 to TRBJ2-7; D is unresolved. CDR3 DNA: TGTGCCAGCTCACCACCAGCCGGGTCTTGGCACGAGCAGTACTTC. The encoded protein is CASSPPAGSWHEQYF.